The 8 T cell receptor beta chains in this list originate from one sample, sequenced in a study of blood T cell repertoires in COVID-19. Clones were read by immunoSEQ multiplex PCR, and TCRdb kept only the in-frame ones, dropping some. The data hold 100,000 to 120,000 clones, with 76% observed a single time. The sequenced sample was peripheral blood. These receptors came from a woman aged 80 or over with acute or convalescent COVID-19.

This sequence joins TRBV4-2 and TRBJ2-2, with 11 bases identical to TRBD1. The V segment lost 4 bases and the J segment 7 bases; nucleotides outside the gene matches: 5. From germline, CDR1 is LGHNA and CDR2 YNFKEQ. The CDR3 has 15 amino acids. CDR3 residues: CASSRGQGVDGELFF. CDR3 nucleotides: TGTGCCAGCAGCCGGGGACAGGGGGTCGACGGGGAGCTGTTTTTT.

The chain is built from TRBV30 and TRBJ2-2, with 10 bases fitting TRBD1. Germline V lookup: CDR1 GTSNPN, CDR2 SVGIG (reference sequence). After removal of 4 bases from V and 6 bases from J, the junction contained 8 bases not matched to a gene. The CDR3 extends over 15 amino acids. The CDR3 DNA reads TGTGCCTGGACCCGGACAGGGGGGCGCCCCGGGGAGCTGTTTTTT. Translation gives CAWTRTGGRPGELFF.

The V and J genes are TRBV6-5 and TRBJ2-2, with 8 nucleotides matching TRBD1. The germline CDR1 and CDR2 sequences are MNHEY and SVGAGI. The CDR3 contains 15 residues. With 6 bases clipped from V and 1 base from J, the junction kept 4 bases outside the gene matches. This chain's CDR3 is CASSGGQGNTGELFF. The CDR3 DNA reads TGTGCCAGCAGCGGCGGACAGGGGAACACCGGGGAGCTGTTTTTT.

CDR3 DNA sequence: TGTGCCAGCAGCTCCGGGGGATTTGACGAGCAGTACTTC. It translates to CASSSGGFDEQYF. This sequence joins TRBV11-3 and TRBJ2-7; D may be TRBD2 (6 bases). The V and J ends lost 4 bases and 5 bases respectively, with 12 bases between them. This CDR3 contains 13 residues. The germline CDR1 and CDR2 sequences are SGHNT and YENEEA.

The gene calls are TRBV12-3 or TRBV12-4 and TRBJ1-2; 8 bases line up with TRBD1. Germline trimming cut 1 base from V and 7 bases from J; bases unmatched to any gene: 2. The CDR3 is 13 residues long. The CDR3 here is CASSLVRGPGYTF. DNA for the CDR3: TGTGCCAGCAGTTTAGTCAGGGGGCCTGGCTACACCTTC.

V is TRBV3-1 (or the pseudogene TRBV3-2) and J is TRBJ1-2; a weak D match, TRBD1 (5 bases). Trimming removed 3 bases from V and 2 bases from J, with 16 bases in between. Germline CDR1 is LGHDT and CDR2 is YNNKEL (reference sequence). This CDR3 is built from 16 residues. CDR3 amino acids: CASSQELTGRNYGYTF. CDR3 DNA: TGTGCCAGCAGCCAGGAGCTCACAGGAAGAAACTATGGCTACACCTTC.

The gene calls are TRBV5-6 and TRBJ1-5; perhaps TRBD1 as D (6 bases). Trimming left V 6 bases short and J 4 bases short, with 17 bases between. This CDR3 comprises 15 residues. Per the germline V gene, CDR1 is SGHDT and CDR2 is YYEEEE. The CDR3 DNA follows: TGTGCCAGCACCCCGAACCGGGGGGCGAATCAGCCCCAGCATTTT. Amino acids: CASTPNRGANQPQHF.

This clone occurred once. This rearrangement joins TRBV28 to TRBJ2-2; 8 nucleotides line up with TRBD2. Germline CDR1 is MDHEN and CDR2 is SYDVKM. The CDR3 loop spans 13 amino acids. With 7 bases clipped from V and 7 bases from J, the junction kept 5 bases outside the gene matches. The CDR3 here is CASKRELDGELFF. The CDR3 region has the DNA TGTGCCAGCAAGCGGGAGTTGGACGGGGAGCTGTTTTTT.